Listed below are T cell receptor beta chains from one sample, sequenced in a study of OX40 agonist ivuxolimab in advanced cancers. Profiled with immunoSEQ multiplex PCR; TCRdb holds only in-frame clones, not every one. The data show more than 10,000 clones, with 84% seen just once and about 24% held by the top ten. The specimen was CD4+ or CD8+ T cells sorted from blood, collected in a trial of the OX40 agonist ivuxolimab. Receptor source: an adult with an advanced solid tumor such as melanoma, head and neck, liver or kidney cancer. The CDR3 runs from the conserved cysteine through the conserved F or W.

CDR3,V,J
CASSINGYNEQFF,TRBV19,TRBJ2-1
CASRPRGDTGELFF,TRBV13,TRBJ2-2
CATQTRDSSETQYF,TRBV27,TRBJ2-5
CASSLGAGRTGTQYF,TRBV27,TRBJ2-3
CASLPIEGPAYTEAFF,TRBV7-9,TRBJ1-1
CASSPDSWELFF,TRBV28,TRBJ2-2
CASSDVLREGREETQYF,TRBV10-1,TRBJ2-5
CASSHGGVNEKLFF,TRBV5-5,TRBJ1-4
CASIPGTGGIYGYTF,TRBV28,TRBJ1-2
CASSQQGNSNQPQHF,TRBV4-2,TRBJ1-5
CASSYSSATQYF,TRBV7-9,TRBJ2-3
CSVEAGTGVRYEQYF,TRBV29-1,TRBJ2-7